Listed here are 23 T cell receptor beta chains from one sample, sequenced in a study of radiation and T cells in renal cell carcinoma (dated by TCRdb to 2019 to 2021). The time point label corresponds to: baseline pretreatment blood. The sample's treatment or condition label is to be understood as: 15 Gy SBRT to primary tumor, nephrectomy 4 weeks later. Receptors were amplified or captured by the immunoSEQ multiplex PCR assay. TCRdb obtained this table from immuneACCESS and retained in-frame rearrangements with V and J assigned. These tables miss some clones; where compared with another copy, unresolved V genes account for less than half of the shortfall, and the remainder is unexplained. The sample table shows about 91,000 clones, and 82% are seen once. Approximately 6.4% of the sample rests with the top ten. The sample here was blood, taken from a patient whose treatment included radiotherapy and nephrectomy. These receptor sequences come from a man in his 60s with renal cell carcinoma.

V is TRBV7-9 and J is TRBJ1-4; D ambiguous. The germline V and J ends were trimmed by 5 bases and 3 bases, with 10 bases remaining between them. Germline V CDR1 and CDR2: SEHNR, FQNEAQ (reference sequence). The CDR3 has 14 amino acids. In DNA form, the CDR3 reads TGTGCCAGCAGCCCTGGTATAGCTAATGAAAAACTGTTTTTT. The encoded protein is CASSPGIANEKLFF.

The rearrangement uses TRBV7-3 and TRBJ2-3; D is perhaps TRBD1 or TRBD2 (6 bases each). The CDR3 totals 12 residues. V was trimmed by 8 bases and J by 4 bases, leaving 10 bases between them. Germline V gene lookup returns CDR1 SGHTA and CDR2 FQGTGA. The CDR3, as DNA: TGTGCCAGCGGGGGGCCGGCAGATACGCAGTATTTT. Protein: CASGGPADTQYF.

This rearrangement joins TRBV28 to TRBJ1-4; 8 nucleotides agree with TRBD1. CDR3 length: 14 residues. Germline V CDR1 and CDR2: MDHEN, SYDVKM. Germline trimming cut 6 bases from V and 4 bases from J; bases unmatched to any gene: 4. The CDR3: CASSPDRDNEKLFF. As DNA, the CDR3 is TGTGCCAGCAGCCCGGACAGGGATAATGAAAAACTGTTTTTT. The whole variable domain, remainder taken from reference TRBV28 and TRBJ1-4, is DVKVTQSSRYLVKRTGEKVFLECVQDMDHENMFWYRQDPGLGLRLIYFSYDVKMKEKGDIPEGYSVSREKKERFSLILESASTNQTSMYLCASSPDRDNEKLFFGSGTQLSVL.

In this sample, this clone turned up a few times. The chain links TRBV4-3 to TRBJ1-2; 7 positions agree with TRBD1. The CDR3 runs to 13 residues. V lost 3 bases and J lost 4; bases outside the gene matches: 2. Germline V gene lookup returns CDR1 LGHNA and CDR2 YSLEER. CDR3 nucleotides: TGCGCCAGCAGCCATGGACAGGCCTATGGCTACACCTTC. Its protein is CASSHGQAYGYTF.

The chain is built from TRBV5-1 and TRBJ2-7, with D unclear. V was pared by 0 bases and J by 3 bases, with 16 bases between. The CDR3 is 16 amino acids. Germline V gene sequence: CDR1 SGHRS, CDR2 YFSETQ. The DNA for the CDR3 is TGCGCCAGCAGCTTGGATCAGGTCCGGCTTTACTACGAGCAGTACTTC. Translation: CASSLDQVRLYYEQYF.

The chain couples TRBV11-2 to TRBJ1-2; D is undetermined. From germline, CDR1 is SGHAT and CDR2 FQNNGV. This CDR3 spans 12 amino acids. Between the trimmed V and J ends, which lost 0 bases and 8 bases, there was a span of 7 bases. CDR3 sequence (DNA): TGTGCCAGCAGCTTAGACAGTTCCGGCTACACCTTC. The encoded protein is CASSLDSSGYTF. Drawing the rest from reference TRBV11-2 and TRBJ1-2, the complete variable domain is EAGVAQSPRYKIIEKRQSVAFWCNPISGHATLYWYQQILGQGPKLLIQFQNNGVVDDSQLPKDRFSAERLKGVDSTLKIQPAKLEDSAVYLCASSLDSSGYTFGSGTRLTVV.

Concerning this clone itself: No DNA is shown, since the ends of the CDR3 on it are uncertain; the CDR3 is the one TCRdb lists. V gene TRBV28 combines with J gene TRBJ2-7; TRBD2, as called in the table, went unchecked against the DNA. The CDR3 is 12 residues long, ends included. Germline CDR1 and CDR2: MDHEN and SYDVKM. This CDR3 is CASSSSGISQYF.

The V and J genes are TRBV5-4 and TRBJ1-2; D unclear. The germline V gene encodes CDR1 SGHNT and CDR2 YYREEE (reference sequence). V lost 0 bases to trimming and J lost 2 bases, with 2 bases between them. CDR3 size: 12 residues. CDR3 in DNA: TGTGCCAGCAGCTTGGCCAACTATGGCTACACCTTC. Translated: CASSLANYGYTF.

The rearrangement joins TRBV25-1 to TRBJ2-5, with 7 bases matching TRBD1. The J call may be mistaken, given a closer DNA end match to TRBJ2-7. CDR3 length: 13 residues. CDR1 is MGHDK and CDR2 is SYGVNS in the germline V gene. CDR3 bases: TGTGCCAGCAGTGGACAGGGTGCCTACGAGCAGTACTTC. Its protein is CASSGQGAYEQYF.

The CDR3, as DNA: TGTGCCAGCAGGACACAGGTTTTCTCCCAAATGAACACTGAAGCTTTCTTT. It codes for CASRTQVFSQMNTEAFF. The V and J genes are TRBV28 and TRBJ1-1, with a possible D match to TRBD1 (5 bases). V was shortened by 6 bases and J by 0 bases, with 20 bases between the two germline ends. Looked up from germline, CDR1 is MDHEN and CDR2 is SYDVKM. This CDR3 contains 17 residues.

V usage is TRBV7-2 and J usage is TRBJ1-2; D remains ambiguous. Germline V CDR1 and CDR2: SGHTA, FQGNSA. Trimming cost V 10 bases and J 4 bases, with 7 bases left between them. The CDR3 has 10 residues. The CDR3 protein is CAIRSYGYTF. The CDR3 DNA follows: TGTGCCATAAGATCCTATGGCTACACCTTC.

J is TRBJ2-3 and V is TRBV5-5; TRBD2 matches 11 bases. Trimming at V came to 0 bases and at J to 6 bases, leaving 12 bases not matched to a gene. Germline CDR1 SGHKS, CDR2 YYEKEE (reference sequence). The CDR3 has 18 residues. CDR3 in DNA: TGTGCCAGCAGCTTGGTTTTTACTAGCGGGAGAATTGTGGATACGCAGTATTTT. Translation gives CASSLVFTSGRIVDTQYF.

This clone was picked up one time. V usage is TRBV19 and J usage is TRBJ1-1; no definite D call. This CDR3 spans 13 amino acids. In germline, CDR1 is LNHDA, CDR2 SQIVND (reference sequence). Trimming took 5 bases from V and 1 from J, leaving 8 bases between them. CDR3 sequence (DNA): TGTGCCAGTAGTGTCACAGCGAACACTGAAGCTTTCTTT. Translation: CASSVTANTEAFF.

The gene calls are TRBV5-6 and TRBJ2-7, with 10 bases that match TRBD2. Germline loops: CDR1 SGHDT, CDR2 YYEEEE. After removal of 3 bases from V and 6 bases from J, the junction contained 18 bases not matched to a gene. The CDR3 is 18 amino acids. The CDR3: CASSSLGLAGELKSEQYF. CDR3 coding DNA: TGTGCCAGCAGCTCCCTAGGGCTAGCGGGAGAACTGAAGAGCGAGCAGTACTTC.

J is TRBJ1-1 and V is TRBV11-2; D gene ambiguous. This CDR3 has 14 residues. CDR1 SGHAT and CDR2 FQNNGV come from the germline V gene. Trimming cost V 2 bases and J 4 bases, with 11 bases left between them. CDR3 nucleotide sequence: TGTGCCAGCAGCTTACCCAACCGGGGCACTGAAGCTTTCTTT. Translation: CASSLPNRGTEAFF.

The chain couples TRBV18 to TRBJ2-3; 8 nucleotides align to TRBD2. Per the germline V gene, CDR1 is KGHSH and CDR2 is LQKENI. CDR3 length: 20 residues. Trimming removed 3 bases from V and 7 bases from J; junction bases left unmatched: 24. The CDR3 DNA reads TGTGCCAGCTCACCCCTCCCAGCGGGGAGCGGGAGTGAACACATGAATACGCAGTATTTT. It encodes CASSPLPAGSGSEHMNTQYF. The whole variable domain, filled in from reference TRBV18 and TRBJ2-3, reads NAGVMQNPRHLVRRRGQEARLRCSPMKGHSHVYWYRQLPEEGLKFMVYLQKENIIDESGMPKERFSAEFPKEGPSILRIQQVVRGDSAAYFCASSPLPAGSGSEHMNTQYFGPGTRLTVL.

The rearrangement uses TRBV2 and TRBJ2-1; the D call may be TRBD1 or TRBD2 (5 bases each). CDR1 and CDR2 from the germline V gene are SNHLY and FYNNEI. The CDR3 loop spans 17 amino acids. Trimming pared 4 bases from V and 0 bases from J, leaving 16 bases between. CDR3 nucleotide sequence: TGTGCCAGCAGTGTACCGGGACCGATGAGCTCCTACAATGAGCAGTTCTTC. Protein: CASSVPGPMSSYNEQFF.

This chain joins TRBV19 and TRBJ2-4, with no clear D. Trimming removed 1 base from V and 0 bases from J, with 22 bases in between. This CDR3 has 20 residues. CDR1 is LNHDA and CDR2 is SQIVND in the germline V gene (reference sequence). The CDR3 DNA follows: TGTGCCAGTAGTATAGCGGCCGGCAGTGTCTCCGCTTTAGCCAAAAACATTCAGTACTTC. Translating it yields CASSIAAGSVSALAKNIQYF.

The chain uses TRBV15 and TRBJ2-5; 16 bases map to TRBD2. There are 17 residues in the CDR3. Trimming cost V 2 bases and J 5 bases; bases outside gene matches: 5. Looked up from germline, CDR1 is LNHNV and CDR2 is YYDKDF (reference sequence). CDR3 coding DNA: TGTGCCACCAGCAGATCCGGGACTAGCGGGAGGGGGGAGACCCAGTACTTC. This sequence encodes CATSRSGTSGRGETQYF.

The chain combines TRBV29-1 with TRBJ2-1; 7 bases map to TRBD1. After removal of 2 bases from V and 3 bases from J, the junction contained 4 bases not matched to a gene. From germline, CDR1 is SQVTM and CDR2 ANQGSEA. The CDR3 has 14 amino acids. The CDR3 protein is CSVEHRGSYNEQFF. The CDR3 coding sequence is TGCAGCGTTGAACACAGGGGAAGCTACAATGAGCAGTTCTTC.

This chain joins TRBV4-2 and TRBJ2-1; 14 nucleotides match TRBD2. The CDR3 has 19 amino acids. The germline gives CDR1 LGHNA, CDR2 YNFKEQ. The junction had 8 bases not matched to a gene; V was cut back by 0 bases and J by 4 bases. CDR3 region: CASSQDGTSGSWLYNEQFF. As DNA, the CDR3 is TGTGCCAGCAGCCAAGATGGGACTAGCGGGAGTTGGCTTTACAATGAGCAGTTCTTC.

The chain couples TRBV14 to TRBJ2-3; 11 bases match TRBD1. The trim removed 7 bases at V and 5 bases at J, leaving 20 bases unmatched. This CDR3 comprises 19 residues. The germline V gene encodes CDR1 SGHDN and CDR2 FVKESK. CDR3 in amino acids: CASTPGVTAGTGGGDTQYF. The CDR3 bases are TGTGCCAGCACCCCAGGGGTGACCGCGGGGACAGGGGGGGGAGATACGCAGTATTTT.

The sample holds a few counts of this clone. V is TRBV2 and J is TRBJ2-7; 11 bases line up with TRBD2. This CDR3 contains 14 residues. CDR1 SNHLY and CDR2 FYNNEI come from the germline V gene. The V and J ends lost 8 bases and 0 bases, in that order; junction bases with no gene match: 3. For the CDR3, the DNA is TGTGCCAGCGGGACTAGCGGCGGCTCCTACGAGCAGTACTTC. Translation: CASGTSGGSYEQYF.